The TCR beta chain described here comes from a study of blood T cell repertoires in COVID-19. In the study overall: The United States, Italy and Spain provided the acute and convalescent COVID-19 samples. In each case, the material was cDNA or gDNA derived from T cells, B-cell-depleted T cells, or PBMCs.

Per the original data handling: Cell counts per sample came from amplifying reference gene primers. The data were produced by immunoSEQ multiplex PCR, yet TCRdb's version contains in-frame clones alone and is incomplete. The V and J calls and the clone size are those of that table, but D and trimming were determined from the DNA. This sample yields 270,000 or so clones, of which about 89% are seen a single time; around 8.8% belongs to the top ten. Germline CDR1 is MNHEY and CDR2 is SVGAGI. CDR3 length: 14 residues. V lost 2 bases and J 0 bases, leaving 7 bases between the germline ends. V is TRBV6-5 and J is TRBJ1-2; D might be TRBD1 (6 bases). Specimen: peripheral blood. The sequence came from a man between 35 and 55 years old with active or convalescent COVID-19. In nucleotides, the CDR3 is TGTGCCAGCAGTTACGGGGGCGCTAACTATGGCTACACCTTC. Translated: CASSYGGANYGYTF.